The rows below give T cell receptor beta chains drawn from one sample of a study of cytomegalovirus exposure and HLA in healthy donors. Assay: immunoSEQ multiplex PCR; the TCRdb copy retains only in-frame clones and omits some. The table records tens of thousands of clones, roughly 75% of them present only once. The source material was PBMCs. Every receptor here comes from a male donor in good health and CMV-seronegative. CDR3s include the opening cysteine and the closing phenylalanine or tryptophan. D genes are given only for firm matches. Not every row has a clone size; where given, it reads once, few, many or a size class.

clone size,J gene,V gene,D gene,CDR3 protein,CDR3 DNA
-,TRBJ2-7,TRBV5-1,-,CASSMGRTTYEQYF,TGCGCCAGCAGCATGGGACGGACAACCTACGAGCAGTACTTC
-,TRBJ2-7,TRBV29-1,-,CSATRGGSYEQYF,TGCAGCGCTACCCGAGGGGGCTCCTACGAGCAGTACTTC
once,TRBJ2-2,TRBV7-6,-,CASSLGTAGTGELFF,TGTGCCAGCAGCCTAGGGACCGCGGGCACCGGGGAGCTGTTTTTT
-,TRBJ2-1,TRBV2,TRBD2,CASRKREMVYNEQFF,TGTGCCAGCAGGAAGCGGGAAATGGTCTACAATGAGCAGTTCTTC
few,TRBJ2-2,TRBV5-6,-,CASTLSGELFF,TGTGCCAGCACCCTCAGCGGGGAGCTGTTTTTT
-,TRBJ2-1,TRBV5-4,TRBD2,CASSLPERGGREQFF,TGTGCCAGCAGCCTCCCGGAGCGGGGGGGCCGTGAGCAGTTCTTC
-,TRBJ2-1,TRBV7-3,-,CASSPGSGPSSYNEQFF,TGTGCCAGCAGCCCGGGGTCAGGCCCAAGCTCCTACAATGAGCAGTTCTTC
-,TRBJ1-2,TRBV5-4,-,CASSLLGDNYGYTF,TGTGCCAGCAGCTTGTTGGGAGACAACTATGGCTACACCTTC
once,TRBJ2-1,TRBV2,TRBD2,CASCREAVNEQFF,TGTGCCAGCTGCCGGGAGGCAGTCAATGAGCAGTTCTTC
once,TRBJ1-1,TRBV6-5,TRBD1,CASSYYNRGNTEAFF,TGTGCCAGCAGTTACTACAACAGGGGAAACACTGAAGCTTTCTTT
-,TRBJ1-2,TRBV4-3,-,CASSQDRAGRLYGYTF,TGCGCCAGCAGCCAAGATAGAGCAGGCCGCCTCTATGGCTACACCTTC
-,TRBJ1-1,TRBV7-8,-,CASSLALGGAEAFF,TGTGCCAGCAGCTTAGCACTGGGAGGGGCTGAAGCTTTCTTT
-,TRBJ2-1,TRBV7-9,-,CASSLGSGGGWNEQFF,TGTGCCAGCAGCTTAGGGTCAGGGGGAGGTTGGAATGAGCAGTTCTTC
-,TRBJ1-4,TRBV7-9,-,CASSLGAVTARVNEKLFF,TGTGCCAGCAGCTTAGGAGCCGTCACGGCCCGGGTTAATGAAAAACTGTTTTTT
-,TRBJ1-1,TRBV9,-,CASSVGSLTNTEAFF,TGTGCCAGCAGCGTAGGAAGCCTTACGAACACTGAAGCTTTCTTT
-,TRBJ2-3,TRBV27,TRBD2,CASSFSGRRDTQYF,TGTGCCAGCAGTTTTAGCGGGAGACGGGATACGCAGTATTTT
once,TRBJ2-7,TRBV6-1,-,CARSGGTEAFEQYF,TGTGCCAGAAGTGGAGGGACAGAGGCGTTCGAGCAGTACTTC
-,TRBJ1-1,TRBV4-1,-,CASSLNSGTRKTFF,TGCGCCAGCAGCCTAAACAGCGGTACACGGAAAACTTTCTTT
-,TRBJ1-2,TRBV18,-,CASSPSGAPGYTF,TGTGCCAGCTCACCCAGCGGGGCTCCTGGCTACACCTTC
-,TRBJ1-5,TRBV19,-,CASRDIQGNSNQPQHF,TGTGCCAGTAGGGATATACAGGGAAATAGCAATCAGCCCCAGCATTTT
-,TRBJ2-5,TRBV7-6,TRBD1,CASSLGTGEEETQYF,TGTGCCAGCAGCTTAGGGACAGGGGAGGAAGAGACCCAGTACTTC
-,TRBJ2-5,TRBV2,-,CASSERYPSRGYQETQYF,TGTGCCAGCAGTGAACGGTACCCTTCCCGGGGGTACCAAGAGACCCAGTACTTC
-,TRBJ2-1,TRBV7-6,-,CASNPRGTSSVVEQFF,TGTGCCAGCAACCCCCGTGGGACAAGCAGTGTTGTTGAGCAGTTCTTC
few,TRBJ2-5,TRBV10-1,TRBD2,CASSEIAGGGNLQETQYF,TGCGCCAGCAGTGAAATAGCGGGGGGCGGTAACCTACAAGAGACCCAGTACTTC
few,TRBJ1-1,TRBV19,-,CASTHQGIENTEAFF,TGTGCCAGTACCCATCAGGGGATTGAGAACACTGAAGCTTTCTTT
-,TRBJ1-5,TRBV28,TRBD1,CASSPRTGSNQPQHF,TGTGCCAGCAGCCCCCGGACAGGGAGCAATCAGCCCCAGCATTTT
-,TRBJ1-2,TRBV19,-,CASSRQADNYGYTF,TGTGCCAGTAGTCGACAGGCGGATAACTATGGCTACACCTTC
few,TRBJ1-2,TRBV6-5,TRBD1,CASTRDRGYGYTF,TGTGCCAGCACCCGGGACAGGGGCTATGGCTACACCTTC
-,TRBJ2-2,TRBV7-9,TRBD1,CASSPGQGVTGELFF,TGTGCCAGCAGCCCCGGACAGGGGGTTACCGGGGAGCTGTTTTTT
-,TRBJ1-1,TRBV5-1,-,CASMGGQTGVFMNTEAFF,TGCGCCAGCATGGGAGGGCAGACTGGGGTTTTCATGAACACTGAAGCTTTCTTT
-,TRBJ2-3,TRBV5-1,-,CASSFAGLVTDTQYF,TGCGCCAGCAGCTTTGCAGGGTTAGTCACAGATACGCAGTATTTT
-,TRBJ2-2,TRBV5-1,TRBD1,CGTGTGNTGELFF,TGCGGAACCGGGACAGGGAACACCGGGGAGCTGTTTTTT
-,TRBJ2-7,TRBV5-1,-,CASSLVGRENEQYF,TGCGCCAGCAGCTTGGTCGGGCGGGAAAACGAGCAGTACTTC
few,TRBJ2-1,TRBV5-1,TRBD2,CASSPGGGPGENEQFF,TGCGCCAGCAGCCCCGGGGGGGGACCGGGGGAAAATGAGCAGTTCTTC
-,TRBJ2-1,TRBV15,TRBD2,CATSGGLAGRDEQFF,TGTGCCACCAGCGGGGGACTAGCGGGACGGGATGAGCAGTTCTTC
-,TRBJ2-7,TRBV6-1,-,CASKTPYTGTYEQYF,TGTGCCAGCAAAACCCCCTACACGGGAACCTACGAGCAGTACTTC
-,TRBJ1-2,TRBV7-8,TRBD1,CASSLRQGVYGYTF,TGTGCCAGCAGCTTGAGGCAGGGGGTTTATGGCTACACCTTC
-,TRBJ2-3,TRBV5-1,TRBD2,CASSLLAGAADTQYF,TGCGCCAGCAGCCTGCTAGCGGGAGCAGCAGATACGCAGTATTTT
-,TRBJ2-5,TRBV6-5,TRBD2,CASSYGGGGAWETQYF,TGTGCCAGCAGTTACGGGGGCGGGGGGGCGTGGGAGACCCAGTACTTC
-,TRBJ2-7,TRBV18,-,CASSPGPRGAVAYEQYF,TGTGCCAGCTCACCAGGGCCAAGGGGTGCGGTCGCCTACGAGCAGTACTTC
few,TRBJ1-4,TRBV9,-,CASSVGAGRATNEKLFF,TGTGCCAGCAGCGTAGGAGCGGGGCGGGCAACTAATGAAAAACTGTTTTTT
-,TRBJ2-2,TRBV5-1,-,CASSAGQILSTGELFF,TGCGCCAGCAGCGCGGGACAGATATTGTCCACCGGGGAGCTGTTTTTT
-,TRBJ1-2,TRBV6-5,-,CASSYHKSRGQYGYTF,TGTGCCAGCAGTTACCACAAGTCAAGAGGACAGTATGGCTACACCTTC
-,TRBJ2-3,TRBV9,-,CASSVERFTDTQYF,TGTGCCAGCAGCGTAGAGAGGTTTACAGATACGCAGTATTTT
-,TRBJ2-2,TRBV7-9,-,CASSLARFSEYTGELFF,TGTGCCAGCAGCTTAGCGCGGTTCAGCGAGTACACCGGGGAGCTGTTTTTT
-,TRBJ2-5,TRBV7-6,-,CASSLVPSGETQYF,TGTGCCAGCAGCTTAGTTCCCTCCGGAGAGACCCAGTACTTC
once,TRBJ2-5,TRBV5-1,-,CASSYGEVGETQYF,TGCGCCAGCAGCTATGGGGAGGTGGGAGAGACCCAGTACTTC
-,TRBJ2-1,TRBV10-1,-,CASSDLGSYNEQFF,TGCGCCAGCAGTGATTTGGGCAGTTACAATGAGCAGTTCTTC
-,TRBJ1-2,TRBV29-1,-,CSVESGKDYGYPF,TGCAGCGTTGAATCAGGGAAGGACTATGGCTACCCCTTC
-,TRBJ2-7,TRBV11-2,-,CASSQSPFGYEQYF,TGTGCCAGCAGCCAAAGCCCCTTTGGCTACGAGCAGTACTTC
once,TRBJ2-7,TRBV13,-,CASSLWPLRGGSYEQYF,TGTGCCAGCAGCTTATGGCCGCTCAGAGGCGGATCCTACGAGCAGTACTTC
-,TRBJ1-1,TRBV28,TRBD1,CASSLTGGWTEAFF,TGTGCCAGCAGTTTAACAGGGGGATGGACTGAAGCTTTCTTT